The clone carrying this T cell receptor beta chain was picked up one time. The data are from a study of blood T cell repertoires in COVID-19. Overall study: Collection of acute and convalescent COVID-19 samples took place in the United States, Italy and Spain.

Profiled with immunoSEQ multiplex PCR; TCRdb holds only in-frame clones, not every one. This table holds 300,000 to 450,000 clones, approximately 89% found once. The CDR3 sequence is 13 residues long. Looked up from germline, CDR1 is MNHEY and CDR2 is SVGAGI. V shed 8 bases and J shed 2 bases, with 12 bases lying between them. V gene TRBV6-5 combines with J gene TRBJ1-1; TRBD1 is a possible D gene (6 bases). Sequencing used peripheral blood. This sequence was found in a woman aged 30 to 39 with COVID-19, enrolled during active disease. CDR3 loop: CASAHRVNTEAFF. CDR3 nucleotide sequence: TGTGCCAGCGCCCACAGGGTTAACACTGAAGCTTTCTTT.